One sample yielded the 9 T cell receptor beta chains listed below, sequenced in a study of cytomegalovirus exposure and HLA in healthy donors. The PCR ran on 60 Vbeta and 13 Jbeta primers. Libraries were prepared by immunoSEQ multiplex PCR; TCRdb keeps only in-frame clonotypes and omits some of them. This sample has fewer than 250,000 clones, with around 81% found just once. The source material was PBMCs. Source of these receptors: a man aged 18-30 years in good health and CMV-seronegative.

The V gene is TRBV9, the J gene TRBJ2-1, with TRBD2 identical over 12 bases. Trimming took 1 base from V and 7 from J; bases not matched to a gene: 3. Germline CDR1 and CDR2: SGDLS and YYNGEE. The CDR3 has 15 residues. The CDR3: CASSVYGLAGNEQFF. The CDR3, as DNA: TGTGCCAGCAGCGTATATGGACTAGCGGGGAATGAGCAGTTCTTC.

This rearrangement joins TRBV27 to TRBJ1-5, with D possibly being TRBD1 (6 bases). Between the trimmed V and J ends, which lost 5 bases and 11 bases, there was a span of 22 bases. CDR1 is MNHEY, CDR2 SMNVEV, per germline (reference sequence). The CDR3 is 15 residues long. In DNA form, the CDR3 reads TGTGCCAGCAGTCCCCTGTGGCAGGGGCTTAAGGCCCAGCATTTT. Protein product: CASSPLWQGLKAQHF.

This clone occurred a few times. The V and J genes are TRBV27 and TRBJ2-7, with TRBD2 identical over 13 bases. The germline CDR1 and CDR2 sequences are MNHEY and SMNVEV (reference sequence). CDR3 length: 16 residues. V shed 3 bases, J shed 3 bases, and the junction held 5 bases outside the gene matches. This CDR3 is CASSFSGLAGIYEQYF. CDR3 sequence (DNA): TGTGCCAGCAGTTTCTCGGGACTAGCGGGAATCTACGAGCAGTACTTC.

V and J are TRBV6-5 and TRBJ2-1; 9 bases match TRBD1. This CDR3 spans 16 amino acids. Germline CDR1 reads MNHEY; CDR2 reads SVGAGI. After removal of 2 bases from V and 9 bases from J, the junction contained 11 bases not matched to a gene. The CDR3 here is CASSYIPGQGTGEQFF. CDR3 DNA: TGTGCCAGCAGTTACATCCCGGGACAGGGCACGGGTGAGCAGTTCTTC.

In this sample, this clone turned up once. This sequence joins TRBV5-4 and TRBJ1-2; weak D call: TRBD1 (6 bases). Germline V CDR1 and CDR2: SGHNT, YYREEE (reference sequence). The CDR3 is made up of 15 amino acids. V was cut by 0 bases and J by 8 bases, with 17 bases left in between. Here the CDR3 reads CASSLEGVIRWGYTF. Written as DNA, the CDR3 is TGTGCCAGCAGCTTGGAGGGGGTCATACGTTGGGGCTACACCTTC.

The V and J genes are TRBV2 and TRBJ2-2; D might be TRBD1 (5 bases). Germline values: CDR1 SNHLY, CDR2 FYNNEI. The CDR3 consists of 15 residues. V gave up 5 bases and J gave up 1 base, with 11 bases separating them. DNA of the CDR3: TGTGCCAGCAGTACAATGACAGTGAACACCGGGGAGCTGTTTTTT. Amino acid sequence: CASSTMTVNTGELFF.

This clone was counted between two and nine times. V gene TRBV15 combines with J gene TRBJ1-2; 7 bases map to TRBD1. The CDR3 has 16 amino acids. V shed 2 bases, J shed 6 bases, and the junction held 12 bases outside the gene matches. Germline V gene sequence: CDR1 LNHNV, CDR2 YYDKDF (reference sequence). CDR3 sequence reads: CATSRHRRTGVDGYTF. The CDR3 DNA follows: TGTGCCACCAGCAGACATCGACGTACAGGGGTGGATGGCTACACCTTC.

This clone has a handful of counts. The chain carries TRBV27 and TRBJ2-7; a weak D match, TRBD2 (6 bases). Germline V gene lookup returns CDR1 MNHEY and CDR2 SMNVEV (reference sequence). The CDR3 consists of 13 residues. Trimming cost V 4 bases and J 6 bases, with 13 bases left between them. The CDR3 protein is CASSSMTGGEQYF. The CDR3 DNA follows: TGTGCCAGCAGTTCGATGACCGGGGGCGAGCAGTACTTC.

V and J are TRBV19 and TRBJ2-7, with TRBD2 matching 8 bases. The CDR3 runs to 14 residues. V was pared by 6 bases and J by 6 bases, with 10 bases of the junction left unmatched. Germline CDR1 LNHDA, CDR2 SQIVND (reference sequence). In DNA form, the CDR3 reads TGTGCCAGTAGCATCCTCGGGCTAGCGGGCGAGCAGTACTTC. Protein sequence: CASSILGLAGEQYF.